A selection of T cell receptor beta chains follows, all from one sample in a study of cytomegalovirus exposure and HLA in healthy donors. Method: immunoSEQ multiplex PCR; TCRdb's copy keeps in-frame clones and lacks some. The record lists more than 110,000 clones, of which the ten most abundant hold approximately 2.6%. The sequenced sample consisted of PBMCs. These receptors all come from a man between 35 and 55 years old in good health and CMV-seronegative. CDR3s include the opening cysteine and the closing phenylalanine or tryptophan.

J	V	CDR3
TRBJ1-1	TRBV10-3	CAISGPGTGSTEAFF
TRBJ1-6	TRBV7-8	CASSLEVTGNNSPLHF
TRBJ2-3	TRBV11-2	CASSIVGDTQYF
TRBJ1-5	TRBV13	CASSLSGQPQHF
TRBJ1-3	TRBV10-3	CAISESVRNTIYF
TRBJ1-6	TRBV9	CASSSQGDTSSSPLHF
TRBJ1-2	TRBV4-3	CASSQGRGGGYTF
TRBJ2-7	TRBV4-3	CASSQGGTREQYF
TRBJ2-1	TRBV6-1	CASAGGSSGYEQFF
TRBJ1-1	TRBV12-5	CASGSPVLSADNTEAFF
TRBJ1-1	TRBV9	CASSPGGGHTEAFF
TRBJ2-5	TRBV7-9	CASSQGGVGETQYF
TRBJ1-1	TRBV14	CASSQGAGNTEAFF
TRBJ1-2	TRBV15	CATSRDGDRGSVVYGYTF
TRBJ2-7	TRBV10-3	CAIMRQGGTYEQYF
TRBJ1-6	TRBV7-3	CASGEVNSPLHF
TRBJ1-1	TRBV5-1	CASSSEQGRTEAFF
TRBJ2-2	TRBV5-1	CASSLEAGLAGELFF
TRBJ1-5	TRBV18	CASSPLGREVNQPQHF
TRBJ1-1	TRBV28	CASSYGPGQLNTEAFF
TRBJ1-6	TRBV11-2	CASSLTATGRDTLHF
TRBJ2-2	TRBV7-2	CASSLVPGSYTGELFF
TRBJ2-2	TRBV7-2	CASSLVLAGGVTGELFF
TRBJ1-2	TRBV6-1	CASSEFGQGWNYGYTF
TRBJ1-2	TRBV7-9	CASSSASVDGYTF
TRBJ2-3	TRBV5-1	CASSVPGIALGDTQYF
TRBJ2-2	TRBV29-1	CSVEVGTQAAGELFF
TRBJ2-7	TRBV10-3	CAISESSHAQYF
TRBJ1-1	TRBV10-3	CAIRQTGGVDTEAFF
TRBJ1-6	TRBV20-1	CSAPYRGTLHF
TRBJ2-3	TRBV5-1	CATTQGLAGPDTQYF
TRBJ1-2	TRBV2	CASSLEQGDYGYTF
TRBJ2-7	TRBV4-3	CASSTGLGYEQYF
TRBJ1-6	TRBV25-1	CASSRTTGGRNSPLHF
TRBJ2-1	TRBV2	CASRGRTSPNNEQFF
TRBJ2-7	TRBV7-9	CASSLGLSGVYLPYEQYF
TRBJ1-2	TRBV18	CASSGQAYGYTF
TRBJ1-2	TRBV6-4	CASSDSGRGDYGYTF
TRBJ2-7	TRBV5-5	CASSLSGGGVYEQYF
TRBJ2-5	TRBV9	CASSATSGALQETQYF
TRBJ1-2	TRBV7-3	CASSLNGGTDYGYTF
TRBJ2-7	TRBV6-1	CASEEGSYEQYF
TRBJ2-7	TRBV23-1	CASPPWTGAYEQYF
TRBJ2-7	TRBV7-9	CASSLALGGTYEQYF
TRBJ2-6	TRBV5-6	CASSLGGQGVKAGANVLTF
TRBJ2-1	TRBV6-1	CASSEVLRAGGNEQFF
TRBJ2-2	TRBV7-6	CASSLGVGQNTGELFF
TRBJ2-2	TRBV18	CASSPPGANTGELFF
TRBJ2-7	TRBV25-1	CASSEEDFYEQYF
TRBJ2-2	TRBV18	CASSPSTGVKTGELFF
TRBJ1-2	TRBV27	CASSTSQGAYGYTF
TRBJ1-2	TRBV6-5	CATWDSQGYTF
TRBJ2-7	TRBV11-2	CASSRGTGSYEQYF
TRBJ1-2	TRBV4-2	CASSQPGQGGYTF
TRBJ2-3	TRBV5-1	CASGPRGGSTDTQYF
TRBJ1-1	TRBV2	CASSVGRGMTEAFF
TRBJ2-7	TRBV6-5	CASSYGDRFGIQYF